A selection of T cell receptor beta chains follows, all from one sample in a study of blood T cells in healthy people across ages. TCRdb redid the calling of the 5' RACE reads with MiXCR, one entry per CDR3 protein. Among about 720,000 distinct CDR3 sequences listed, approximately 25% were seen once. These data were also reused for a study on T cells of mothers and their children.

The specimen was blood. These receptors were taken from a boy between 5 and 17 years old in good health. Both conserved end residues are part of each CDR3. The D gene is left open where the match is weak. The size entry is marked missing in some rows and otherwise reads once, few, many or a size class.

clone_size,d_call,j_call,v_call,cdr3_nt,cdr3_aa
few,-,TRBJ2-7,TRBV7-6,TGTGCCAGCAGCCCCGCACCGGATAGCTACGAGCAGTACTTC,CASSPAPDSYEQYF
-,TRBD2,TRBJ2-7,TRBV12-3/TRBV12-4,TGTGCCAGCAGTTTCGCGCTAGCGGGGGCCTCCTACGAGCAGTACTTC,CASSFALAGASYEQYF
-,TRBD1,TRBJ2-7,TRBV7-9,TGTGCCAGCAGCACCCTGTCCCGGGACAGATCCTACGAGCAGTACTTC,CASSTLSRDRSYEQYF
-,-,TRBJ1-2,TRBV7-2,TGTGCCAGCAGCTCCCTCCCCCATGGCCGGGGGAAGGGAGTTAACTATGGCTACACCTTC,CASSSLPHGRGKGVNYGYTF
-,-,TRBJ1-4,TRBV5-1,TGCGCCAGCAGCTCAACGGCGACGCGGAATGAAAAACTGTTTTTT,CASSSTATRNEKLFF
few,TRBD2,TRBJ2-7,TRBV15,TGTGCCACTAGCGGGCCCTTTGGGACTCTATCCTACGAGCAGTACTTC,CATSGPFGTLSYEQYF
-,-,TRBJ2-5,TRBV11-2,TGTGCCAGCAGCTTAAACCTGGTGACCCAGTACTTC,CASSLNLVTQYF
many,TRBD2,TRBJ2-5,TRBV3-1,TGTGCCAGCAGGACTAGCGGGGGAACCCAAGAGACCCAGTACTTC,CASRTSGGTQETQYF
-,TRBD1,TRBJ1-4,TRBV20-1,TGCAGTGCAATCCGGGACAGGTTTACAACTAATGAAAAACTGTTTTTT,CSAIRDRFTTNEKLFF
few,-,TRBJ2-5,TRBV29-1,TGCAGCAACCGGGACGGTCAAGAGACCCAGTACTTC,CSNRDGQETQYF
-,TRBD2,TRBJ2-1,TRBV29-1,TGCAGCGTTGAAGTCTGGGAGACTAGCTCCTACAATCAGCAGTTCTTC,CSVEVWETSSYNQQFF
-,-,TRBJ2-1,TRBV18,TGTGCCAGCTCACCCCCAGGACTTTCCTACAATGAGCAGTTCTTC,CASSPPGLSYNEQFF
few,TRBD1,TRBJ2-5,TRBV29-1,TGCAGCGTTGAAGCGGGACAGGGGGCGGGGGAGACCCAGTACTTC,CSVEAGQGAGETQYF
few,-,TRBJ1-1,TRBV7-3,TGTGCCAGCAGCTTAACCAGGCAGATGAACACTGAAGCTTCCTTT,CASSLTRQMNTEASF
-,-,TRBJ2-4,TRBV28,TGTGCCAGCAGTTTAGGTCAGACTTTAGCCAAAAACATTCAGCACTTC,CASSLGQTLAKNIQHF
few,-,TRBJ1-2,TRBV20-1,TGCAGTGCTGGGCAGCGTCTTTATGGCTACACCTTC,CSAGQRLYGYTF
few,TRBD1,TRBJ2-7,TRBV5-1,TGCGCCAGCAGCTGGGGACAGGGATCCTCCTACGAGCAGTACTTC,CASSWGQGSSYEQYF
-,-,TRBJ2-1,TRBV10-2,TGCGCCAGCAGTGTAGGCTTATCCAATGAGCAGTTCTTC,CASSVGLSNEQFF
few,TRBD2,TRBJ2-1,TRBV7-3,TGTGCCGGCAGCGGGGGTAGCGGCAATGAGCAGTTCTTC,CAGSGGSGNEQFF
few,-,TRBJ2-3,TRBV2,TGTGCCAGCATGGTAGCGGATAGCACAGATACGCAGTATTTT,CASMVADSTDTQYF
few,-,TRBJ1-5,TRBV20-1,TGCAGTGCTAGAGATGTGAGGGATAGCAATCAGCCCCAGCATTTT,CSARDVRDSNQPQHF
-,TRBD2,TRBJ2-1,TRBV7-3,TGTGCCAGCAGCTCAACTGTTAGCGGGAGTGCTGAGCAGTTCTTC,CASSSTVSGSAEQFF
few,TRBD1,TRBJ2-1,TRBV14,TGTGCCAGCAGCCGCACAGGGGGACTCTACAATGAGCAGTTCTTC,CASSRTGGLYNEQFF
-,TRBD1,TRBJ2-5,TRBV3-1,TGTGCCAGCAGCCAAAAGGGACAGGTTAAAGAGACCCAGTACTTC,CASSQKGQVKETQYF
-,TRBD1,TRBJ1-1,TRBV28,TGTGCCAGCAGTTTCAAGACAGGGTTGGCTGAAGCTTTCTTT,CASSFKTGLAEAFF
many,TRBD2,TRBJ2-3,TRBV20-1,TGCAGTGCCCCAGACCCAGCGGGAGTGACAGATACGCAGTATTTT,CSAPDPAGVTDTQYF
-,-,TRBJ1-2,TRBV5-1,TGCGCCAGCAGCTTGGCTGGGGAGAGCTATGGCTACACCTTC,CASSLAGESYGYTF
-,-,TRBJ2-3,TRBV30,TGTGCCTGGAGTACCTGGGGGGTCACAGATACGCAGTATTTT,CAWSTWGVTDTQYF
-,TRBD2,TRBJ2-7,TRBV5-1,TGCGCCAGCAGCTTGGGGACCCCAACTAGCGGGAGGGCCGGGTACGAGCAGTACTTC,CASSLGTPTSGRAGYEQYF
-,-,TRBJ1-5,TRBV20-1,TGCAGTGCTTGGCGGAGCAATCAGCCCCAGCATTTT,CSAWRSNQPQHF
-,-,TRBJ2-7,TRBV2,TGTGCCAGCAGCGCAGAACAGGCCTACGAGCAGTACTTC,CASSAEQAYEQYF
-,-,TRBJ2-2,TRBV6-2/TRBV6-3,TGTGCCAGCAGTTATTTAACTGTCCGGGAGCTGTTTTTT,CASSYLTVRELFF
-,-,TRBJ2-3,TRBV7-2,TGTGCCAGCAGCTTAGTTCAGGACCCCACAGATACGCAGTATTTT,CASSLVQDPTDTQYF
-,-,TRBJ2-3,TRBV12-3/TRBV12-4,TGTGCCAGCAGTTTCAGGGATAACGCAGATACGCAGTATTTT,CASSFRDNADTQYF
-,TRBD2,TRBJ2-5,TRBV6-5,TGTGCCAGCAGTTATATGGGACTAGCGGACCAAGAGACCCAGTACTTC,CASSYMGLADQETQYF
-,TRBD1,TRBJ1-1,TRBV29-1,TGCAGCGTTGAAGAGACAGGGTTGAACACTGAAGCTTTCTTT,CSVEETGLNTEAFF
-,TRBD2,TRBJ2-5,TRBV14,TGTGCCAGCAGCACTAGCGGGAGCAGGGAAGAGACCCAGTACTTC,CASSTSGSREETQYF
-,TRBD1,TRBJ1-4,TRBV4-1,TGCGCCAGCAGCCAAAATGGAGGGGCAGGGGGTGGTGAAAAACTGTTTTTT,CASSQNGGAGGGEKLFF
few,-,TRBJ2-1,TRBV9,TGTGCCAGCAGCGCGGACACAGCCAATGAGCAGTTCTTC,CASSADTANEQFF
-,TRBD2,TRBJ2-7,TRBV6-1,TGTGCCAGCAGTGGCGGACTAGCGGCTTCCTACGAGCAGTACTTC,CASSGGLAASYEQYF
-,-,TRBJ2-1,TRBV28,TGTGCCAGCAGTTTAGTATCGGACTCCTACAATGAGCAGTTCTTC,CASSLVSDSYNEQFF
-,-,TRBJ2-1,TRBV20-1,TGCAGTGTATTCTATGGGGGGGCCGACAATGAGCAGTTCTTC,CSVFYGGADNEQFF
few,-,TRBJ2-3,TRBV5-1,TGCGCCAGCAGCTGGGTTACTAGCACAGATACGCAGTATTTT,CASSWVTSTDTQYF
-,-,TRBJ2-1,TRBV9,TGTGCCAGCAGCGTAGGGGTCGGAGGCCTGAGCTCCTACAATGAGCAGTTCTTC,CASSVGVGGLSSYNEQFF
many,-,TRBJ2-3,TRBV29-1,TGCAGCGTTGCTGCTCGGCTCACAGATACGCAGTATTTT,CSVAARLTDTQYF
-,-,TRBJ1-1,TRBV20-1,TGCAGTGCTAGAGTTATCAGAGAGAACACTGAAGCTTTCTTT,CSARVIRENTEAFF
-,TRBD2,TRBJ2-5,TRBV7-2,TGTGCCAGCAGCTTACCGGCTAGCGGGTGGGACCAAGAGACCCAGTACTTC,CASSLPASGWDQETQYF
-,-,TRBJ1-4,TRBV14,TGTGCCAGCAGTCACCAGGGGTTGACTAATGAAAAACTGTTTTTT,CASSHQGLTNEKLFF
once,TRBD2,TRBJ2-1,TRBV20-1,TGCAGTGCTAGAAGGACTAGCGGGGTTTCCTACAATGAGCAGTTCTTC,CSARRTSGVSYNEQFF
once,TRBD2,TRBJ2-2,TRBV7-2,TGTGCCAGCAGCCGGACTAGTTTGAACACCGGGGAGCTGTTTTTT,CASSRTSLNTGELFF
-,TRBD1,TRBJ2-3,TRBV15,TGTGCCACCAGCAAGGGACAGAGCACAGATACGCAGTATTTT,CATSKGQSTDTQYF